One sample yielded the 31 T cell receptor beta chains listed below, sequenced in a study of blood T cell repertoires in COVID-19 (dated by TCRdb to the early 2020s). Library generation was performed with the immunoSEQ multiplex PCR assay. The table comes from immuneACCESS by way of TCRdb, which keeps in-frame sequences with V and J called. Part of the clones is missing from these tables; in studies checked, under half for an unresolved V gene and the rest for unknown reasons. This sample is represented by around 250,000 clones; around four fifths of them were singletons. The top ten constitute approximately 4% of the sample. The sample comprised PBMCs or T cells enriched from blood (not recorded which). The receptors were gathered from a man younger than 45 with acute COVID-19.

The rearrangement links TRBV5-1 to TRBJ2-3; D might be TRBD1 (6 bases). The CDR3 consists of 15 residues. Trimming shortened V by 4 bases and J by 2 bases, and 14 bases separated the two germline ends. The germline V gene has CDR1 SGHRS and CDR2 YFSETQ. This CDR3 is CASSAGRGDTDTQYF. In nucleotides, the CDR3 is TGCGCCAGCAGCGCGGGCAGGGGAGACACAGATACGCAGTATTTT.

This clone was seen only once. The chain carries TRBV27 and TRBJ2-3; D not certain. The germline gives CDR1 MNHEY, CDR2 SMNVEV (reference sequence). The V end lost 5 bases, the J end lost 3 bases, and 9 bases lay between the germline ends. The CDR3 spans 13 residues. The CDR3, as DNA: TGTGCCAGCAGTCCCCGAGTTACAGATACGCAGTATTTT. Translation gives CASSPRVTDTQYF.

CDR3 bases: TGTGCCAGCAGTCGGACTAGCACGGTCTACGAGCAGTACGTC. This encodes CASSRTSTVYEQYV. V gene TRBV6-5 combines with J gene TRBJ2-7; 8 bases align to TRBD2. CDR3 length: 14 residues. Germline CDR1 is MNHEY and CDR2 is SVGAGI. After removal of 5 bases from V and 3 bases from J, the junction contained 6 bases not matched to a gene.

The genes are TRBV5-1 and TRBJ2-3, with D tentatively TRBD2 (6 bases). Trimming pared 3 bases from V and 4 bases from J, leaving 9 bases between. CDR1 is SGHRS, CDR2 YFSETQ, per germline. This CDR3 comprises 13 residues. The CDR3 region is CASSSGVPDTQYF. The DNA of the CDR3 is TGCGCCAGCAGCTCGGGGGTTCCAGATACGCAGTATTTT.

This clone was detected a few times. The rearrangement joins TRBV11-3 to TRBJ1-6, with D possibly TRBD1 on 5 matching bases. The germline CDR1 and CDR2 sequences are SGHNT and YENEEA. V lost 2 bases and J 11 bases, leaving 13 bases between the germline ends. This CDR3 has 14 residues. The CDR3 protein is CASSLSTGRTPLHF. The CDR3 DNA reads as TGTGCCAGCAGCTTAAGTACAGGAAGGACACCCCTCCACTTT.

The chain couples TRBV27 to TRBJ2-7, with TRBD1 matching 9 bases. The CDR3 loop spans 15 amino acids. Germline V gene lookup returns CDR1 MNHEY and CDR2 SMNVEV (reference sequence). Unmatched junction bases numbered 6, after V lost 3 bases and J lost 3 bases. CDR3 DNA: TGTGCCAGCAGTTTCTCCGGGACAGGGAACTACGAGCAGTACGTC. Translating it yields CASSFSGTGNYEQYV.

V gene TRBV7-9 combines with J gene TRBJ1-4; TRBD1 matches at 7 bases. This CDR3 spans 14 amino acids. Losses at the gene ends were 7 bases for V and 4 bases for J; bases not matched to a gene: 6. CDR1 and CDR2 (germline): SEHNR, FQNEAQ (reference sequence). In nucleotides, the CDR3 is TGTGCCAGCACCTACAGGGGCGATAATGAAAAACTGTTTTTT. The encoded protein is CASTYRGDNEKLFF. The entire variable domain, with the rest obtained from reference TRBV7-9 and TRBJ1-4, is as follows: DTGVSQNPRHKITKRGQNVTFRCDPISEHNRLYWYRQTLGQGPEFLTYFQNEAQLEKSRLLSDRFSAERPKGSFSTLEIQRTEQGDSAMYLCASTYRGDNEKLFFGSGTQLSVL.

The rearrangement uses TRBV6-1 and TRBJ1-3; no firm D call. The V end was cut by 2 bases, the J end by 0 bases, with 8 bases between. Germline assignment: CDR1 MNHNS and CDR2 SASEGT. The CDR3 is made up of 15 amino acids. The CDR3 spells CASSELPGSGNTIYF. The CDR3 coding sequence is TGTGCCAGCAGTGAACTACCTGGCTCTGGAAACACCATATATTTT.

This clone has a count of ten or more. CDR3 in DNA: TGTGCCAGCGAAACAGGGGCCACCAGCACAGATACGCAGTATTTT. As protein: CASETGATSTDTQYF. This chain uses TRBV6-5 with TRBJ2-3; 7 nucleotides align to TRBD1. The CDR3 sequence is 15 residues long. CDR1 and CDR2 from the germline V gene are MNHEY and SVGAGI. V dropped 8 bases and J dropped 0; count of bases not matched to a gene: 8.

The rearrangement joins TRBV4-3 to TRBJ1-2; TRBD1 matches 10 bases. Losses at the gene ends were 6 bases for V and 5 bases for J; bases not matched to a gene: 12. CDR1 and CDR2 from the germline V gene are LGHNA and YSLEER. This CDR3 comprises 16 residues. CDR3 sequence: CASSRGTGAQFYGYTF. CDR3 bases: TGCGCCAGCAGTCGGGGGACAGGGGCCCAATTTTATGGCTACACCTTC.

The chain couples TRBV2 to TRBJ2-1; D possibly corresponds to TRBD2 (5 bases). Germline V CDR1 and CDR2: SNHLY, FYNNEI. The length of the CDR3 is 13 residues. The V and J ends lost 3 bases and 12 bases respectively, with 15 bases between them. CDR3 in DNA: TGTGCCAGCAGTGAGCGGGCGCTCAGAGGGCAGTTCTTC. Translation: CASSERALRGQFF.

The V gene is TRBV6-5, the J gene TRBJ1-5; no firm D call. The CDR3 sequence is 15 residues long. Trimming left V 2 bases short and J 0 bases short, with 8 bases between. Germline loops: CDR1 MNHEY, CDR2 SVGAGI. The CDR3 DNA reads TGTGCCAGCAGTTACACGCGAGATAGCAATCAGCCCCAGCATTTT. Translation gives CASSYTRDSNQPQHF.

The rearrangement joins TRBV27 to TRBJ2-7; TRBD1 aligns across 8 bases. Unmatched junction bases numbered 6, after V lost 3 bases and J lost 2 bases. The CDR3 runs 15 residues. CDR1 is MNHEY, CDR2 SMNVEV, per germline (reference sequence). The CDR3 DNA reads as TGTGCCAGCAGTTTTGGGACAGGCCCGACCTACGAGCAGTACGTC. It yields the protein CASSFGTGPTYEQYV.

The V and J genes are TRBV18 and TRBJ1-5; perhaps TRBD1 as D (6 bases). Germline CDR1 KGHSH, CDR2 LQKENI. V was clipped by 6 bases and J by 4 bases, with 16 bases between them. This CDR3 comprises 15 residues. This CDR3 is CASSPRGGGNQPQHF. As DNA, the CDR3 is TGTGCCAGCTCGCCCCGGGGAGGGGGAAATCAGCCCCAGCATTTT. Using reference TRBV18 and TRBJ1-5 for the parts outside the CDR3, the full variable domain is NAGVMQNPRHLVRRRGQEARLRCSPMKGHSHVYWYRQLPEEGLKFMVYLQKENIIDESGMPKERFSAEFPKEGPSILRIQQVVRGDSAAYFCASSPRGGGNQPQHFGDGTRLSIL.

This chain connects TRBV27 to TRBJ1-2; 7 nucleotides line up with TRBD1. Losses at the gene ends were 8 bases for V and 2 bases for J; bases not matched to a gene: 17. Looked up from germline, CDR1 is MNHEY and CDR2 is SMNVEV (reference sequence). The CDR3 extends over 17 amino acids. This CDR3 reads CASRLTSLTGSNYGYTF. The CDR3, as DNA: TGTGCCAGCCGCCTCACCTCCCTGACAGGGTCAAACTATGGCTACACCTTC.

The chain is built from TRBV7-2 and TRBJ1-5; D call uncertain. CDR1 and CDR2 (germline): SGHTA, FQGNSA. The V end lost 5 bases, the J end lost 1 base, and 12 bases lay between the germline ends. CDR3 size: 15 residues. The CDR3 is CASSLYPLSNQPQHF. In nucleotides, the CDR3 is TGTGCCAGCAGCCTATACCCCTTGAGCAATCAGCCCCAGCATTTT.

The CDR3 loop reads CAWRTKTVGYGYTF. The CDR3 DNA reads TGTGCCTGGAGGACAAAGACAGTCGGATACGGCTACACCTTC. The chain links TRBV30 to TRBJ1-2; D may be TRBD1 (5 bases). The CDR3 has 14 amino acids. Germline values: CDR1 GTSNPN, CDR2 SVGIG (reference sequence). Trimming cost V 3 bases and J 8 bases, with 19 bases left between them.

This chain uses TRBV6-5 with TRBJ2-5, with no clear D. Trimming took 4 bases from V and 2 from J, leaving 11 bases between them. Germline lookup yields CDR1 MNHEY and CDR2 SVGAGI. This CDR3 has 14 amino acids. CDR3 DNA: TGTGCCAGCAGTTCCCCCTACAGACAAGAGACCCAGTACTTC. This encodes CASSSPYRQETQYF.

This rearrangement joins TRBV19 to TRBJ1-5; no clear D gene. Trimming removed 3 bases from V and 6 bases from J, with 9 bases in between. CDR1 is LNHDA and CDR2 is SQIVND in the germline V gene (reference sequence). The CDR3 contains 13 residues. The CDR3 DNA reads TGTGCCAGTAGTATTGAGCCTTCTCAGCCCCAGCATTTT. Translation: CASSIEPSQPQHF.

This clone was recorded only once. Written as DNA, the CDR3 is TGTGCCACCAGCAGCCAATTCGGGGACAGGGTTCAGCCCCAGCATTTT. The encoded protein is CATSSQFGDRVQPQHF. The chain joins TRBV15 to TRBJ1-5; 9 bases fit TRBD1. The CDR3 totals 16 residues. Germline V lookup: CDR1 LNHNV, CDR2 YYDKDF (reference sequence). The V gene end was trimmed by 3 bases and the J gene end by 6 bases; junction bases not matched to a gene: 9.

The gene calls are TRBV7-6 and TRBJ2-5; D is uncertain. CDR1 and CDR2 (germline): SGHVS, FNYEAQ. The CDR3 length is 13 residues. Trimming shortened V by 2 bases and J by 2 bases, and 6 bases separated the two germline ends. CDR3 amino acids: CASSLSRQETQYF. CDR3 DNA sequence: TGTGCCAGCAGCTTAAGCCGACAAGAGACCCAGTACTTC.

The CDR3 region is CSVWGREDGNYGYTF. In DNA form, the CDR3 reads TGCAGCGTGTGGGGGAGGGAGGATGGCAACTATGGCTACACCTTC. This chain uses TRBV29-1 with TRBJ1-2; D might be TRBD1 (5 bases). V was trimmed by 6 bases and J by 2 bases, leaving 19 bases between them. The CDR3 length is 15 residues. Germline V CDR1 and CDR2: SQVTM, ANQGSEA.

The CDR3 loop is CALRLHYEQYV. The CDR3 DNA sequence: TGTGCCCTACGACTCCACTACGAGCAGTACGTC. The chain recombines TRBV10-3 with TRBJ2-7; D not certain. The CDR3 covers 11 residues. The V end lost 11 bases, the J end lost 3 bases, and 11 bases lay between the germline ends. In germline, CDR1 is ENHRY, CDR2 SYGVKD.

In this sample, this clone turned up a few times. This sequence joins TRBV7-9 and TRBJ1-6; possibly TRBD1 for D (6 bases). CDR1 is SEHNR, CDR2 FQNEAQ, per germline (reference sequence). This CDR3 is 16 amino acids long. V lost 2 bases, J lost 10 bases, and 18 bases lay in between. CDR3 region: CASSLRSGGPGSPLHF. CDR3 bases: TGTGCCAGCAGCTTAAGATCCGGGGGGCCGGGGTCACCCCTCCACTTT.

This clone was recorded a few times. The chain joins TRBV25-1 to TRBJ2-2, with TRBD2 matching over 12 bases. Germline V lookup: CDR1 MGHDK, CDR2 SYGVNS. V shed 4 bases and J 6 bases; nucleotides not matched to a gene: 6. This CDR3 is built from 16 residues. The CDR3 DNA reads as TGTGCCAGCAGTGCCACTAGCGGGAGGTTGGCCGGGGAGCTGTTTTTT. This codes for CASSATSGRLAGELFF.

V usage is TRBV11-2 and J usage is TRBJ1-1; maybe TRBD1 (6 bases). Germline V gene data show CDR1 as SGHAT and CDR2 as FQNNGV. There are 15 residues in the CDR3. Deletions cut 5 bases from V and 6 bases from J, with 19 bases between. Here the CDR3 reads CASSPLARGQSEAFF. CDR3 nucleotide sequence: TGTGCCAGCAGCCCCCTAGCCAGGGGACAATCTGAAGCTTTCTTT.

V and J are TRBV2 and TRBJ1-1, with D hard to call. The V end lost 4 bases, the J end lost 3 bases, and 9 bases lay between the germline ends. CDR3 length equals 13 residues. Germline loops: CDR1 SNHLY, CDR2 FYNNEI. The CDR3 nucleotides are TGTGCCAGCAGTGTTGGGCCTGACACTGAAGCTTTCTTT. Its protein product is CASSVGPDTEAFF.

This rearrangement joins TRBV25-1 to TRBJ2-2; TRBD2 agrees at 7 bases. The J segment lost 7 bases and the V segment lost 6 bases, leaving 8 bases of the junction unmatched. The germline gives CDR1 MGHDK, CDR2 SYGVNS. CDR3 size: 14 residues. CDR3 nucleotide sequence: TGTGCCAGCAGCCCGGGACTACCTATCGGGGAGCTGTTTTTT. Amino acid sequence: CASSPGLPIGELFF.

The chain carries TRBV11-2 and TRBJ2-2, with D possibly matching TRBD2 (6 bases). V was clipped by 2 bases and J by 5 bases, with 9 bases between them. Germline CDR1 reads SGHAT; CDR2 reads FQNNGV. CDR3 length equals 14 residues. The chain's CDR3 is CASSLRGSTGELFF. CDR3 sequence (DNA): TGTGCCAGCAGCTTACGGGGGTCGACCGGGGAGCTGTTTTTT.

The V call is TRBV30, the J call TRBJ2-1; tentatively, D is TRBD2 (7 bases). The CDR3 is made up of 15 amino acids. Looked up from germline, CDR1 is GTSNPN and CDR2 is SVGIG (reference sequence). V was trimmed by 2 bases and J by 10 bases, leaving 21 bases between them. The CDR3 DNA is TGTGCCTGGAGTCCCCTAGGTTCGGGGGGCGGGGAGCAGTTCTTC. Residues: CAWSPLGSGGGEQFF.

This clone has ten or more counts. This chain uses TRBV6-5 with TRBJ1-2; D might be TRBD1 (6 bases). V was shortened by 2 bases and J by 13 bases, with 17 bases between the two germline ends. Germline CDR1 is MNHEY and CDR2 is SVGAGI. This CDR3 has 13 amino acids. CDR3 sequence (DNA): TGTGCCAGCAGTTACGGACAGAGTCAGCGGTGCACCTTC. Protein sequence: CASSYGQSQRCTF.